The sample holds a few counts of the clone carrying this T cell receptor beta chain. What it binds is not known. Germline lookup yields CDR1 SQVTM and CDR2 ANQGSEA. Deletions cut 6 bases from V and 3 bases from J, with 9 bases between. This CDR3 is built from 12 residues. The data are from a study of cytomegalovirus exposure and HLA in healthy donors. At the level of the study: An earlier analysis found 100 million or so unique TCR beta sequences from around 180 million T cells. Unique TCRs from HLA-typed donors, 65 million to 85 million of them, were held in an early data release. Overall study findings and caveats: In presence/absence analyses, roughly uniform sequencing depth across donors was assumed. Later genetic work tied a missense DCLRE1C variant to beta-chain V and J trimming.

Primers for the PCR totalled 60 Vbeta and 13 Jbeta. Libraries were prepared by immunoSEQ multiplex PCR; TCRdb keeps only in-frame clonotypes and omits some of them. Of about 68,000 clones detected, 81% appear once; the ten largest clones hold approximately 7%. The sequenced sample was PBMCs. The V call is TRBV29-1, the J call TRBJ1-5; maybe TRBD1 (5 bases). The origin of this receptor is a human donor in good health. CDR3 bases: TGCAGCGTGACAGTATACAATCAGCCCCAGCATTTT. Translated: CSVTVYNQPQHF.